This is a list of T cell receptor beta chains from one sample in a study of shared clonotypes between healthy human individuals. Repertoires were generated with immunoSEQ multiplex PCR, while TCRdb's copy carries only in-frame clones and drops some. The sample contains roughly 2,300,000 clones, around 93% of which appear only once. Sequencing used naive CD4+ T cells from PBMCs. Receptor source: a man younger than 35 in good health. Some clones in this sample may be carry-over from other donors' samples. Both conserved end residues are part of each CDR3. Fields, in order: D gene, clone size, V gene, J gene, CDR3 DNA, CDR3 protein. D genes are given only for firm matches. Size is omitted from some rows. Given values are once, few, many or a class for expanded clones.

D gene: .; clone size: once; V gene: TRBV28; J gene: TRBJ1-2; CDR3 DNA: TGTGCCAGCAGTTCCCCCTCTCGTGTGGTGGACGGCTACACCTTC; CDR3 protein: CASSSPSRVVDGYTF
D gene: .; clone size: .; V gene: TRBV29-1; J gene: TRBJ2-3; CDR3 DNA: TGCAGCGTATCCCCCTCGACTTACACAGATACGCAGTATTTT; CDR3 protein: CSVSPSTYTDTQYF
D gene: .; clone size: few; V gene: TRBV5-1; J gene: TRBJ1-1; CDR3 DNA: TGCGCCAGCAGCTTGGGGGCAGGGTACACTGAAGCTTTCTTT; CDR3 protein: CASSLGAGYTEAFF
D gene: .; clone size: .; V gene: TRBV19; J gene: TRBJ1-4; CDR3 DNA: TGTGCCAGTAGAGGGAGGGCGAATGAAAAACTGTTTTTT; CDR3 protein: CASRGRANEKLFF
D gene: TRBD2; clone size: .; V gene: TRBV5-4; J gene: TRBJ2-3; CDR3 DNA: TGTGCCAGCAGCCCCGGTCTAGCGGGAGTCATAGATACGCAGTATTTT; CDR3 protein: CASSPGLAGVIDTQYF
D gene: TRBD1; clone size: once; V gene: TRBV11-1; J gene: TRBJ2-5; CDR3 DNA: TGTGCCAGCAGCTACGGGACAGGCCAAGAGACCCAGTACTTC; CDR3 protein: CASSYGTGQETQYF
D gene: .; clone size: .; V gene: TRBV27; J gene: TRBJ2-5; CDR3 DNA: TGTGCCAGCTCGGACCTTGGGGAGACCCAGTACTTC; CDR3 protein: CASSDLGETQYF
D gene: .; clone size: .; V gene: TRBV27; J gene: TRBJ2-5; CDR3 DNA: TGTGCCAGCAGTTTAAGGGGAGAGTTGGGGGGACAAGAGACCCAGTACTTC; CDR3 protein: CASSLRGELGGQETQYF
D gene: .; clone size: .; V gene: TRBV28; J gene: TRBJ1-3; CDR3 DNA: TGTGCCAGCAGTTTCAGAATTCCACGGGCTCCACGGGGCACCATATATTTT; CDR3 protein: CASSFRIPRAPRGTIYF
D gene: .; clone size: .; V gene: TRBV6-5; J gene: TRBJ1-2; CDR3 DNA: TGTGCCAGCAGCTACGGAGGCTATGGCTACACCTTC; CDR3 protein: CASSYGGYGYTF
D gene: .; clone size: .; V gene: TRBV2; J gene: TRBJ1-5; CDR3 DNA: TGTGCCAGCAGTGAACAAGGGGTGGATCAGCCCCAGCATTTT; CDR3 protein: CASSEQGVDQPQHF
D gene: .; clone size: .; V gene: TRBV28; J gene: TRBJ2-2; CDR3 DNA: TGTGCCAACTCGCCGGGACCCAACACCGGGGAGCTGTTTTTT; CDR3 protein: CANSPGPNTGELFF
D gene: .; clone size: .; V gene: TRBV15; J gene: TRBJ2-2; CDR3 DNA: TGTGCCACCAGCAGAGATCCCGGGGCCGGGGAGCTGTTTTTT; CDR3 protein: CATSRDPGAGELFF
D gene: .; clone size: .; V gene: TRBV15; J gene: TRBJ1-5; CDR3 DNA: TGTGCCACCAGTAAGCTGGGGGGGGGTCAGCCCCAGCATTTT; CDR3 protein: CATSKLGGGQPQHF
D gene: .; clone size: .; V gene: TRBV27; J gene: TRBJ1-2; CDR3 DNA: TGTGCCAGCACAACCCCGGGCCCAGGACCGGTCTATGGCTACACCTTC; CDR3 protein: CASTTPGPGPVYGYTF
D gene: .; clone size: .; V gene: TRBV4-3; J gene: TRBJ2-2; CDR3 DNA: TGCGCCAGCAGCCAAACACCCGGGCCCTACACCGGGGAGCTGTTTTTT; CDR3 protein: CASSQTPGPYTGELFF
D gene: .; clone size: .; V gene: TRBV6-1; J gene: TRBJ1-3; CDR3 DNA: TGTGCCAGCAGTGAAGATCGGCTGGGGGGAAACACCATATATTTT; CDR3 protein: CASSEDRLGGNTIYF
D gene: .; clone size: .; V gene: TRBV5-1; J gene: TRBJ1-3; CDR3 DNA: TGCGCCAGCAGCTTGGTCGACTCTGGAAACACCATATATTTT; CDR3 protein: CASSLVDSGNTIYF
D gene: .; clone size: .; V gene: TRBV27; J gene: TRBJ1-1; CDR3 DNA: TGTGCCAGCAGTTTGGCGGGGGCTGAAGCTTTCTTT; CDR3 protein: CASSLAGAEAFF
D gene: TRBD2; clone size: .; V gene: TRBV27; J gene: TRBJ2-5; CDR3 DNA: TGTGCCAGCAGTTCCCTTAGCGGGAGAGGAGAGACCCAGTACTTC; CDR3 protein: CASSSLSGRGETQYF
D gene: .; clone size: .; V gene: TRBV20-1; J gene: TRBJ1-3; CDR3 DNA: TGCAGTGCTAGACCAGGAAACACCATATATTTT; CDR3 protein: CSARPGNTIYF
D gene: .; clone size: .; V gene: TRBV14; J gene: TRBJ2-1; CDR3 DNA: TGTGCCAGCAGCCAAGTCTCGACAGCCTACAATGAGCAGTTCTTC; CDR3 protein: CASSQVSTAYNEQFF
D gene: TRBD2; clone size: .; V gene: TRBV19; J gene: TRBJ2-3; CDR3 DNA: TGTGCCAGTAGGCCCGTACTAGCGGGGTACACAGATACGCAGTATTTT; CDR3 protein: CASRPVLAGYTDTQYF
D gene: .; clone size: .; V gene: TRBV5-1; J gene: TRBJ1-1; CDR3 DNA: TGCGCCAGCAGCCCCACGGCGGGGGGCCCTAGCACTGAAGCTTTCTTT; CDR3 protein: CASSPTAGGPSTEAFF
D gene: .; clone size: .; V gene: TRBV7-2; J gene: TRBJ1-2; CDR3 DNA: TGTGCCAGCAGCCCGACTGGGTTAGGGAACTATGGCTACACCTTC; CDR3 protein: CASSPTGLGNYGYTF
D gene: TRBD1; clone size: .; V gene: TRBV18; J gene: TRBJ2-3; CDR3 DNA: TGTGCCAGCTCACGTGGGACAGGGCCCACAGATACGCAGTATTTT; CDR3 protein: CASSRGTGPTDTQYF
D gene: .; clone size: .; V gene: TRBV4-3; J gene: TRBJ1-5; CDR3 DNA: TGCGCCAGCAGCCAAGATCTAGGGGATCAGCCCCAGCATTTT; CDR3 protein: CASSQDLGDQPQHF
D gene: .; clone size: .; V gene: TRBV2; J gene: TRBJ2-3; CDR3 DNA: TGTGCCACCCCTCCCCAGCTCAGCACAGATACGCAGTATTTT; CDR3 protein: CATPPQLSTDTQYF
D gene: .; clone size: .; V gene: TRBV6-5; J gene: TRBJ1-2; CDR3 DNA: TGTGCCAGCAGTTATCATCGGATTAACTATGGCTACACCTTC; CDR3 protein: CASSYHRINYGYTF
D gene: .; clone size: .; V gene: TRBV5-5; J gene: TRBJ1-2; CDR3 DNA: TGTGCCAGCAGCGGTAACCAGGGGTACTATGGCTACACCTTC; CDR3 protein: CASSGNQGYYGYTF
D gene: TRBD1; clone size: .; V gene: TRBV28; J gene: TRBJ1-1; CDR3 DNA: TGTGCCAGCAGCTCGGGACAGGGATCCACTGAAGCTTTCTTT; CDR3 protein: CASSSGQGSTEAFF
D gene: TRBD2; clone size: few; V gene: TRBV27; J gene: TRBJ2-7; CDR3 DNA: TGTGCCAGCAGTTTATACCTAGCGGGGGCCTACGAGCAGTACTTC; CDR3 protein: CASSLYLAGAYEQYF
D gene: TRBD2; clone size: .; V gene: TRBV9; J gene: TRBJ2-2; CDR3 DNA: TGTGCCAGCAGCGTAGGCCTAGCGGGCACCGGGGAGCTGTTTTTT; CDR3 protein: CASSVGLAGTGELFF
D gene: .; clone size: once; V gene: TRBV12-5; J gene: TRBJ2-7; CDR3 DNA: TGTGCTAGTGGTTTGGACAGGGTGGGAGAGCAGTACTTC; CDR3 protein: CASGLDRVGEQYF
D gene: .; clone size: .; V gene: TRBV7-8; J gene: TRBJ1-3; CDR3 DNA: TGTGCCAGCAGCTTAGTACCGGGAGACTCTGGAAACACCATATATTTT; CDR3 protein: CASSLVPGDSGNTIYF
D gene: .; clone size: .; V gene: TRBV15; J gene: TRBJ1-1; CDR3 DNA: TGTGCCACCAGCAGAGCCCCGGTGGCAGCCACTGAAGCTTTCTTT; CDR3 protein: CATSRAPVAATEAFF
D gene: TRBD1; clone size: once; V gene: TRBV7-8; J gene: TRBJ1-2; CDR3 DNA: TGTGCCAGCAGCAAAAGCGGGACAGGGGAAAACTATGGCTACACCTTC; CDR3 protein: CASSKSGTGENYGYTF
D gene: TRBD2; clone size: .; V gene: TRBV28; J gene: TRBJ2-3; CDR3 DNA: TGTGCCAGCAGTTTACCTCTCCCGGGACTAGCGGGAGCCACCCCCACAGATACGCAGTATTTT; CDR3 protein: CASSLPLPGLAGATPTDTQYF
D gene: .; clone size: few; V gene: TRBV2; J gene: TRBJ1-1; CDR3 DNA: TGTGCCAGCAGTGAAGGGGGCCTCGCAGCTTTCTTT; CDR3 protein: CASSEGGLAAFF
D gene: TRBD1; clone size: few; V gene: TRBV29-1; J gene: TRBJ1-1; CDR3 DNA: TGCAGCGCCCCGGGACAGGGGGGATGGGCTTTCTTT; CDR3 protein: CSAPGQGGWAFF
D gene: .; clone size: .; V gene: TRBV9; J gene: TRBJ2-7; CDR3 DNA: TGTGCCAGCAGCGTAGCTAGTAACAGCAAGCAGTACTTC; CDR3 protein: CASSVASNSKQYF
D gene: TRBD1; clone size: .; V gene: TRBV6-1; J gene: TRBJ1-4; CDR3 DNA: TGTGCCAGCAGTGAACCGGGACAGGGAGATGAAAAACTGTTTTTT; CDR3 protein: CASSEPGQGDEKLFF
D gene: TRBD2; clone size: .; V gene: TRBV11-1; J gene: TRBJ2-1; CDR3 DNA: TGTGCCAGCAACAAGGGCGGGGGTTTTCTCTACAATGAGCAGTTCTTC; CDR3 protein: CASNKGGGFLYNEQFF
D gene: .; clone size: .; V gene: TRBV28; J gene: TRBJ2-3; CDR3 DNA: TGTGCCAGCAGGGATGGTCAGAGAGATACGCAGTATTTT; CDR3 protein: CASRDGQRDTQYF
D gene: TRBD1; clone size: .; V gene: TRBV19; J gene: TRBJ1-1; CDR3 DNA: TGTGCCAGTAGTCACGGACAGGGGTCTAGGACTGAAGCTTTCTTT; CDR3 protein: CASSHGQGSRTEAFF
D gene: .; clone size: .; V gene: TRBV6-7; J gene: TRBJ2-1; CDR3 DNA: TGTGCCAGCAGTTACTCGGGGCACCATGAGCAGTTCTTC; CDR3 protein: CASSYSGHHEQFF
D gene: TRBD1; clone size: .; V gene: TRBV11-2; J gene: TRBJ1-2; CDR3 DNA: TGTGCCAGCAGCATGGCAGGGGGGGGCTATGGCTACACCTTC; CDR3 protein: CASSMAGGGYGYTF
D gene: TRBD1; clone size: .; V gene: TRBV10-3; J gene: TRBJ2-3; CDR3 DNA: TGTGCCATCAGCCCAGGGGGCCCGGCCATCACAGATACGCAGTATTTT; CDR3 protein: CAISPGGPAITDTQYF
D gene: TRBD1; clone size: .; V gene: TRBV19; J gene: TRBJ2-5; CDR3 DNA: TGTGCCAGTAGTATTCGGACGGGACAGGGGGCGTGGGAGACCCAGTACTTC; CDR3 protein: CASSIRTGQGAWETQYF
D gene: .; clone size: .; V gene: TRBV2; J gene: TRBJ2-1; CDR3 DNA: TGTGCCAGCAAGGGTACCTCCTACAATGAGCAGTTCTTC; CDR3 protein: CASKGTSYNEQFF
D gene: .; clone size: once; V gene: TRBV29-1; J gene: TRBJ2-1; CDR3 DNA: TGCAGCGTTGGGTCTAGGGCCCCCCCCTACAATGAGCAGTTCTTC; CDR3 protein: CSVGSRAPPYNEQFF
D gene: TRBD2; clone size: .; V gene: TRBV27; J gene: TRBJ2-1; CDR3 DNA: TGTGCCAGCAGTTTATCGGAGTGGCTAGCGGGAGGTATCTTAGGTGTGAATGAGCAGTTCTTC; CDR3 protein: CASSLSEWLAGGILGVNEQFF
D gene: TRBD2; clone size: .; V gene: TRBV14; J gene: TRBJ2-5; CDR3 DNA: TGTGCCAGCAGCCAAGGTGCGCTAGCGGGAGAGACCCAGTACTTC; CDR3 protein: CASSQGALAGETQYF
D gene: TRBD2; clone size: .; V gene: TRBV18; J gene: TRBJ2-7; CDR3 DNA: TGTGCCAGCTCACGGGCTCCTTTAACGGGAGGTTCCTACGAGCAGTACTTC; CDR3 protein: CASSRAPLTGGSYEQYF
D gene: .; clone size: .; V gene: TRBV28; J gene: TRBJ1-2; CDR3 DNA: TGTGCCATCAGTACGATCGGGTCTAACTATGGCTACACCTTC; CDR3 protein: CAISTIGSNYGYTF
D gene: .; clone size: .; V gene: TRBV27; J gene: TRBJ2-7; CDR3 DNA: TGTGCCAGCAGGCCCAGGGTTCTTGCGCCTGGCGAGCAGTACTTC; CDR3 protein: CASRPRVLAPGEQYF
D gene: TRBD1; clone size: .; V gene: TRBV7-9; J gene: TRBJ1-5; CDR3 DNA: TGTGCCAGCAGCCGGGACAGACCAAATAGCAATCAGCCCCAGCATTTT; CDR3 protein: CASSRDRPNSNQPQHF
D gene: .; clone size: .; V gene: TRBV6-1; J gene: TRBJ1-5; CDR3 DNA: TGTGCCAGCAGTTGGGACTACAATCAGCCCCAGCATTTT; CDR3 protein: CASSWDYNQPQHF
D gene: .; clone size: .; V gene: TRBV6-5; J gene: TRBJ1-1; CDR3 DNA: TGTGCCAGCAGTTCTCTCTGGAACACTGAAGCTTTCTTT; CDR3 protein: CASSSLWNTEAFF
D gene: .; clone size: .; V gene: TRBV4-3; J gene: TRBJ2-2; CDR3 DNA: TGCGCCAGCAGCCAAGATCCACGGCTCCCCGGGGAGCTGTTTTTT; CDR3 protein: CASSQDPRLPGELFF